The 5 T cell receptor beta chains reported below all come from one sample, sequenced in a study of OX40 agonist ivuxolimab in advanced cancers. Profiled with immunoSEQ multiplex PCR; TCRdb holds only in-frame clones, not every one. This sample has about 71,000 clones, with around 94% found just once. The source material was CD4+ or CD8+ T cells sorted from blood, sampled in a trial of the OX40 agonist ivuxolimab. These receptors all stem from an adult with an advanced solid tumor such as melanoma, head and neck, liver or kidney cancer.

The chain links TRBV7-9 to TRBJ1-2; D call uncertain. Trimming removed 4 bases at V and 1 base at J, with 10 bases between. Germline V gives CDR1 SEHNR, CDR2 FQNEAQ (reference sequence). The CDR3 runs to 14 residues. The CDR3 DNA reads TGTGCCAGCAGCTCGACCGTTATTAACTATGGCTACACCTTC. Its translation is CASSSTVINYGYTF.

J is TRBJ2-3 and V is TRBV27, with D possibly being TRBD2 (7 bases). The CDR3 loop spans 15 amino acids. CDR1 is MNHEY, CDR2 SMNVEV, per germline (reference sequence). V was shortened by 2 bases and J by 0 bases, with 9 bases between the two germline ends. The CDR3 sequence is CASSLAGASTDTQYF. For the CDR3, the DNA is TGTGCCAGCAGTTTAGCGGGGGCCAGCACAGATACGCAGTATTTT.

The chain employs TRBV4-3 and TRBJ2-3, with a tentative D call TRBD1 (6 bases). Germline V gene sequence: CDR1 LGHNA, CDR2 YSLEER. This CDR3 has 16 amino acids. V was trimmed by 1 base and J by 4 bases, leaving 15 bases between them. In DNA, the CDR3 is TGCGCCAGCAGCCAAGTGTACAGGGCAGGGGCAGATACGCAGTATTTT. Encoded protein: CASSQVYRAGADTQYF.

The CDR3 DNA is TGTGCCAGCAGTTCCTGGACAGGGGGCTTGGATGAGCAGTTCTTC. Translated, it gives CASSSWTGGLDEQFF. The rearrangement uses TRBV27 and TRBJ2-1; TRBD1 matches 11 bases. The V gene end was trimmed by 4 bases and the J gene end by 8 bases; junction bases not matched to a gene: 7. This CDR3 spans 15 amino acids. The germline V gene has CDR1 MNHEY and CDR2 SMNVEV (reference sequence).

The chain is built from TRBV7-9 and TRBJ1-4; D is unresolved. The V gene lost 8 bases and the J gene lost 6 bases, with 10 bases spanning the gap. Germline assignment: CDR1 SEHNR and CDR2 FQNEAQ (reference sequence). The CDR3 covers 12 residues. CDR3 DNA sequence: TGTGCCAGCGTTTCCGGGGATGAAAAACTGTTTTTT. This translates into CASVSGDEKLFF.